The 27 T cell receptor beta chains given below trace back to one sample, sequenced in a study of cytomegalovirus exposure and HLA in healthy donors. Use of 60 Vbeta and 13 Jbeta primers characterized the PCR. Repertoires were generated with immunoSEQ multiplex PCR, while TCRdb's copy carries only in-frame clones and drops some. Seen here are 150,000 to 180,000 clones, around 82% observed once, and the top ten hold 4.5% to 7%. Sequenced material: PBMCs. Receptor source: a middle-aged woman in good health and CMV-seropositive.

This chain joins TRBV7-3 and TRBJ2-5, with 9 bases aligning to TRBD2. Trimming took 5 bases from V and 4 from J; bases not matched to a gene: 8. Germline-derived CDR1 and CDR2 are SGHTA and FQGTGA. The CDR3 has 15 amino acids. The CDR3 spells CASSPTGLASETQYF. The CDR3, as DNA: TGTGCCAGCAGCCCCACGGGACTAGCCTCAGAGACCCAGTACTTC.

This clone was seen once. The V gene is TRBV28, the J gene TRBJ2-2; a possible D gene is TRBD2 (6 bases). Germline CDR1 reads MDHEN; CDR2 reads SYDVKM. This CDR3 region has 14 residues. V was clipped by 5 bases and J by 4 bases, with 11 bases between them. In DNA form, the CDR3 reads TGTGCCAGCAGTCAGGGAGGAGGCACCGGGGAGCTGTTTTTT. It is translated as CASSQGGGTGELFF.

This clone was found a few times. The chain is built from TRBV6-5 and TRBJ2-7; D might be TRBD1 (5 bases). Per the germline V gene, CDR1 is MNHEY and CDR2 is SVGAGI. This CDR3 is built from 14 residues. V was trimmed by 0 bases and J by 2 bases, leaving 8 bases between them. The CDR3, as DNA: TGTGCCAGCAGTTACTCGCCAGGGCCCTACGAGCAGTACTTC. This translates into CASSYSPGPYEQYF.

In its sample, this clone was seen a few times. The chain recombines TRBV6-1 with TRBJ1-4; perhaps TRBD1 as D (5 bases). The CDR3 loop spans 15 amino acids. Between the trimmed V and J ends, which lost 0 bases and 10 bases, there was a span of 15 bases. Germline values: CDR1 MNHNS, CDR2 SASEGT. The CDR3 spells CASSEAAGEYTKLFF. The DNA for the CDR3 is TGTGCCAGCAGTGAAGCCGCGGGGGAATACACAAAACTGTTTTTT.

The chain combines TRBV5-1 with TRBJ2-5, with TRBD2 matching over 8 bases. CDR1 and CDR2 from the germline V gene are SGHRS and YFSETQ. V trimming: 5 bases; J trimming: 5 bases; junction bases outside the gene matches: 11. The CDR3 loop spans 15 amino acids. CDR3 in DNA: TGCGCCAGCAGTGTGCTAGCGGGCTCTCGGGAGACCCAGTACTTC. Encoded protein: CASSVLAGSRETQYF.

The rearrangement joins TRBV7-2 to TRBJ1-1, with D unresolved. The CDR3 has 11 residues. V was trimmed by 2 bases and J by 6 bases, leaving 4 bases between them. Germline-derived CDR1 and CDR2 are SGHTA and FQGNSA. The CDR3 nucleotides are TGTGCCAGCAGCTTACGGGCTGAAGCTTTCTTT. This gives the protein CASSLRAEAFF. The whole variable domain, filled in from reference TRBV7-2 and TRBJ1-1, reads GAGVSQSPSNKVTEKGKDVELRCDPISGHTALYWYRQSLGQGLEFLIYFQGNSAPDKSGLPSDRFSAERTGGSVSTLTIQRTQQEDSAVYLCASSLRAEAFFGQGTRLTVV.

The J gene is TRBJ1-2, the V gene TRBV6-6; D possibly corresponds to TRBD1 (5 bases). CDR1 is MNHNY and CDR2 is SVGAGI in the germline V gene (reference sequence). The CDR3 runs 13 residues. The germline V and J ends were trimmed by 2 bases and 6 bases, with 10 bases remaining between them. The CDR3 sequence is CASSYGQGDGYTF. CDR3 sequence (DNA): TGTGCCAGCAGTTACGGGCAGGGTGATGGCTACACCTTC.

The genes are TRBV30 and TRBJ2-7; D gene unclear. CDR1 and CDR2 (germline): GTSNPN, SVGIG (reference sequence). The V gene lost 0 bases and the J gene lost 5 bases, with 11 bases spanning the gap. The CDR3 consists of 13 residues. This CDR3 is CAWSVLTRNEQYF. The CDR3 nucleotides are TGTGCCTGGAGTGTACTGACGCGGAACGAGCAGTACTTC. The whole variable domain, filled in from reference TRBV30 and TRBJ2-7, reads SQTIHQWPATLVQPVGSPLSLECTVEGTSNPNLYWYRQAAGRGLQLLFYSVGIGQISSEVPQNLSASRPQDRQFILSSKKLLLSDSGFYLCAWSVLTRNEQYFGPGTRLTVT.

CDR3 coding DNA: TGCGCCAGCAGCCCGGACAGGGAGGGAGGAGAGACCCAGTACTTC. It is translated as CASSPDREGGETQYF. V usage is TRBV5-1 and J usage is TRBJ2-5, with a possible D match to TRBD1 (8 bases). There are 15 residues in the CDR3. The germline V and J ends were trimmed by 4 bases and 4 bases, with 17 bases remaining between them. Looked up from germline, CDR1 is SGHRS and CDR2 is YFSETQ. Based on the CDR3 plus reference TRBV5-1 and TRBJ2-5, the full variable domain is KAGVTQTPRYLIKTRGQQVTLSCSPISGHRSVSWYQQTPGQGLQFLFEYFSETQRNKGNFPGRFSGRQFSNSRSEMNVSTLELGDSALYLCASSPDREGGETQYFGPGTRLLVL.

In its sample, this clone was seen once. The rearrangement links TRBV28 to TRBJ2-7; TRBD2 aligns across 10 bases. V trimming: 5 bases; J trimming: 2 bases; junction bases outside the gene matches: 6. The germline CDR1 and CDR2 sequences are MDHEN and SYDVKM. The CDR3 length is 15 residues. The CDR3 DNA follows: TGTGCCAGCAGTGTGACTAGCGGGCCTCCCTACGAGCAGTACTTC. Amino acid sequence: CASSVTSGPPYEQYF.

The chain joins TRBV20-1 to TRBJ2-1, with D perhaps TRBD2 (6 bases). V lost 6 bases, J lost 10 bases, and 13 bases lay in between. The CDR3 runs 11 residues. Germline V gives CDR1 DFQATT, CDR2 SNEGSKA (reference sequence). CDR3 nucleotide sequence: TGCAGTGCAGCGGCGGGGCCAGAGCAGTTCTTC. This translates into CSAAAGPEQFF.

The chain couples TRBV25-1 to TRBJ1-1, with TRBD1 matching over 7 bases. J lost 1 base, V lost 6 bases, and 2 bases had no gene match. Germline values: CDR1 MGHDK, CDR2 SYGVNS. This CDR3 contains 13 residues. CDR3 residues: CASSQGGNTEAFF. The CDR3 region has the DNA TGTGCCAGCAGCCAGGGGGGGAACACTGAAGCTTTCTTT.

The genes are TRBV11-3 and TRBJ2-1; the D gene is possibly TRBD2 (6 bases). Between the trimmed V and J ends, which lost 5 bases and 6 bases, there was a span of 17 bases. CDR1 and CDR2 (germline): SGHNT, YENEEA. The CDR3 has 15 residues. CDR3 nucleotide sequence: TGTGCCAGCAGCCCTCAGCGCGGGACTGGCAATGAGCAGTTCTTC. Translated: CASSPQRGTGNEQFF.

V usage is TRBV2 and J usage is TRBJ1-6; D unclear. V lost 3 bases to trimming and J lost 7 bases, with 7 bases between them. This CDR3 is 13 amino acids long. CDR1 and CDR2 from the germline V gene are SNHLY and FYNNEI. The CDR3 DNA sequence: TGTGCCAGCAGTGACAGGTCCAATTCACCCCTCCACTTT. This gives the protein CASSDRSNSPLHF.

Here the CDR3 reads CASSLQGGTYEQYF. CDR3 sequence (DNA): TGTGCCAGCAGCCTACAGGGGGGCACCTACGAGCAGTACTTC. J is TRBJ2-7 and V is TRBV28; TRBD1 aligns across 8 bases. Germline CDR1 is MDHEN and CDR2 is SYDVKM. The CDR3 has 14 amino acids. J gave up 2 bases and V 6 bases, and 6 bases lay outside the gene matches.

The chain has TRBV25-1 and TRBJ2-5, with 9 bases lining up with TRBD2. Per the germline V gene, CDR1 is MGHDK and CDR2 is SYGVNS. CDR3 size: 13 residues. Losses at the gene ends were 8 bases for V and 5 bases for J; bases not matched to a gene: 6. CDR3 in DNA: TGTGCCAGCGGTAGCGGGAGCACGGAGACCCAGTACTTC. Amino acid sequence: CASGSGSTETQYF.

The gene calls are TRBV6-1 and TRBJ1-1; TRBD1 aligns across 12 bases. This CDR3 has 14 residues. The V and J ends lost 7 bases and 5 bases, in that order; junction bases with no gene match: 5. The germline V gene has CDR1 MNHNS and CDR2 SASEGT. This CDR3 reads CASKGQGARTEAFF. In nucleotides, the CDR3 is TGTGCCAGCAAGGGACAGGGGGCGCGTACTGAAGCTTTCTTT.

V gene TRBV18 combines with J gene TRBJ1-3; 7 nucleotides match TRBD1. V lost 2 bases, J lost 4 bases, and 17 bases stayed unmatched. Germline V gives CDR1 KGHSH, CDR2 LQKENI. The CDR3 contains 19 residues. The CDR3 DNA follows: TGTGCCAGCTCACCATGGGGGACAGCCACCAAACATTCGGGAAACACCATATATTTT. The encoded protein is CASSPWGTATKHSGNTIYF.

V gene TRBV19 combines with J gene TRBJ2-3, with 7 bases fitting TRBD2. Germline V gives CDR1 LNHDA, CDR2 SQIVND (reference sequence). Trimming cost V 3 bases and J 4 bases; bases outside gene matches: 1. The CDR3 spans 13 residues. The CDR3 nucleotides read TGTGCCAGTAGTATGGGACTACCAGATACGCAGTATTTT. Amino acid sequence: CASSMGLPDTQYF.

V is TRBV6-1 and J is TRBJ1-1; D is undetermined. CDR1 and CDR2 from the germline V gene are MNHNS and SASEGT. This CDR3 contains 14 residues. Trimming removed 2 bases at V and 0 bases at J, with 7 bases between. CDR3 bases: TGTGCCAGCAGTGAAAGAGGAATGAACACTGAAGCTTTCTTT. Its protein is CASSERGMNTEAFF.

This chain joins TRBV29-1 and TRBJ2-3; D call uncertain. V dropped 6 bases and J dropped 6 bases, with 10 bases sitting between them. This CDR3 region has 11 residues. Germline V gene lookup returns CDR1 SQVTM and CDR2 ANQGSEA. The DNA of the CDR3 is TGCAGCGTCCTAGGTGTGGATACGCAGTATTTT. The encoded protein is CSVLGVDTQYF.

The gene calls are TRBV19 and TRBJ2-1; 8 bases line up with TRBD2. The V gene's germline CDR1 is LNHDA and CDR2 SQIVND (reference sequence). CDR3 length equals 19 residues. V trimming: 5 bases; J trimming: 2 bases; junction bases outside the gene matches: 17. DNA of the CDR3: TGTGCCAGTAGTTTTTCCCTCGCCCCAAGCGGGAGAACCTACAATGAGCAGTTCTTC. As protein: CASSFSLAPSGRTYNEQFF. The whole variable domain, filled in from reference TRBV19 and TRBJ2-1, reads DGGITQSPKYLFRKEGQNVTLSCEQNLNHDAMYWYRQDPGQGLRLIYYSQIVNDFQKGDIAEGYSVSREKKESFPLTVTSAQKNPTAFYLCASSFSLAPSGRTYNEQFFGPGTRLTVL.

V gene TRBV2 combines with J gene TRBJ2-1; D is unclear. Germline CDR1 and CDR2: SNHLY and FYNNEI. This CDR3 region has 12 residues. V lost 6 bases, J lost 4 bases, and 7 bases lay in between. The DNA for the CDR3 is TGTGCCAGCAGGCCCACATACAATGAGCAGTTCTTC. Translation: CASRPTYNEQFF.

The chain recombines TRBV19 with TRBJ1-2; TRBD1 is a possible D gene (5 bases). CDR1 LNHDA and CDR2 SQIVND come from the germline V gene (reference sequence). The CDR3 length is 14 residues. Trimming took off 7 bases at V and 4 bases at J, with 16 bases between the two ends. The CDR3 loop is CASTLSAGIYGYTF. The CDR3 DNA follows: TGTGCCAGTACACTCTCGGCAGGGATCTATGGCTACACCTTC.

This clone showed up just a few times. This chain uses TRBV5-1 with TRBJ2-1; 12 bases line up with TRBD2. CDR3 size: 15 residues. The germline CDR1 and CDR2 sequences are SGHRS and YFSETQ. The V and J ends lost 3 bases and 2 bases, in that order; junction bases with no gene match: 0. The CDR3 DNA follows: TGCGCCAGCAGCTGGACTAGCGGGACCTACAATGAGCAGTTCTTC. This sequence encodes CASSWTSGTYNEQFF.

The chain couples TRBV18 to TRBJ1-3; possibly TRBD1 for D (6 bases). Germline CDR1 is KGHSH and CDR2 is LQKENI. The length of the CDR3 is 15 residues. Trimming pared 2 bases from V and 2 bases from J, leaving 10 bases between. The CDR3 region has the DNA TGTGCCAGCTCACCAAATACAGGGCCTGGAAACACCATATATTTT. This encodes CASSPNTGPGNTIYF.

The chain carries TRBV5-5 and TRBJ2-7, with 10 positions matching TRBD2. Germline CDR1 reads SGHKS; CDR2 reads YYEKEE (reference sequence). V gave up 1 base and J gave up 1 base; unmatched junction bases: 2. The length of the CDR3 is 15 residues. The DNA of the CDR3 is TGTGCCAGCAGCTTGAGCGGGAGGGGGTCCTACGAGCAGTACTTC. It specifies CASSLSGRGSYEQYF.